Following are 28 T cell receptor beta chains from one sample sequenced in a study of blood T cell repertoires in COVID-19. Libraries were prepared by immunoSEQ multiplex PCR; TCRdb keeps only in-frame clonotypes and omits some of them. This table holds 55,000 to 70,000 clones, 88% found once. The sequenced sample was peripheral blood. The receptors stem from a woman aged 50 to 60 with active or convalescent COVID-19.

This rearrangement joins TRBV28 to TRBJ1-2; 9 nucleotides line up with TRBD1. The trim removed 5 bases at V and 9 bases at J, leaving 4 bases unmatched. CDR3 length: 12 residues. Germline assignment: CDR1 MDHEN and CDR2 SYDVKM. CDR3 in DNA: TGTGCCAGCAGTGAACAGGGGGCTAGCTACACCTTC. It is translated as CASSEQGASYTF.

The CDR3 DNA is TGTGCCAGCAGTGAGTCAGGGCTTAGCAATCAGCCCCAGCATTTT. This codes for CASSESGLSNQPQHF. This sequence joins TRBV2 and TRBJ1-5, with D perhaps TRBD1 (5 bases). V was clipped by 3 bases and J by 0 bases, with 9 bases between them. This CDR3 comprises 15 residues. The germline V gene encodes CDR1 SNHLY and CDR2 FYNNEI.

V usage is TRBV30 and J usage is TRBJ1-1; D possibly corresponds to TRBD1 (5 bases). Germline V CDR1 and CDR2: GTSNPN, SVGIG (reference sequence). The ends were cut back, 2 bases at V and 2 bases at J, with 9 bases in the middle. The CDR3 runs to 13 residues. Here the CDR3 DNA reads TGTGCCTGGAGTCAGGGCGGAAACACTGAAGCTTTCTTT. Translated: CAWSQGGNTEAFF.

V and J are TRBV5-8 and TRBJ2-5; the D gene is possibly TRBD2 (6 bases). V lost 1 base and J lost 5, with 18 bases in between. This CDR3 spans 16 amino acids. Per germline, CDR1 SGHTS and CDR2 YDEGEE. Here the CDR3 reads CASSLRRVAGSETQYF. The CDR3, as DNA: TGTGCCAGCAGCTTGAGAAGGGTGGCGGGGTCGGAGACCCAGTACTTC.

This chain joins TRBV5-8 and TRBJ2-3, with 8 bases lining up with TRBD2. CDR3 size: 12 residues. Looked up from germline, CDR1 is SGHTS and CDR2 is YDEGEE. The junction had 6 bases not matched to a gene; V was cut back by 0 bases and J by 15 bases. As DNA, the CDR3 is TGTGCCAGCAGCTTGGCCGGGACTAGGGATTATTTT. Protein: CASSLAGTRDYF.

The chain links TRBV5-1 to TRBJ2-1; TRBD2 matches at 11 bases. V shed 4 bases, J shed 6 bases, and the junction held 6 bases outside the gene matches. The germline CDR1 and CDR2 sequences are SGHRS and YFSETQ. The CDR3 has 15 amino acids. The DNA of the CDR3 is TGCGCCAGCAGCGAAGGGACTAGCGGAGTCAATGAGCAGTTCTTC. Its translation is CASSEGTSGVNEQFF. The whole variable domain, filled in from reference TRBV5-1 and TRBJ2-1, reads KAGVTQTPRYLIKTRGQQVTLSCSPISGHRSVSWYQQTPGQGLQFLFEYFSETQRNKGNFPGRFSGRQFSNSRSEMNVSTLELGDSALYLCASSEGTSGVNEQFFGPGTRLTVL.

The chain combines TRBV13 with TRBJ1-1; D ambiguous. This CDR3 has 13 residues. V gave up 2 bases and J gave up 7 bases, with 11 bases separating them. The V gene's germline CDR1 is PRHDT and CDR2 FYEKMQ (reference sequence). The CDR3 loop is CASSLNRGVEAFF. The CDR3 nucleotides are TGTGCCAGCAGCTTAAATCGGGGAGTTGAAGCTTTCTTT. Variable domain in full (rest from reference TRBV13 and TRBJ1-1): AAGVIQSPRHLIKEKRETATLKCYPIPRHDTVYWYQQGPGQDPQFLISFYEKMQSDKGSIPDRFSAQQFSDYHSELNMSSLELGDSALYFCASSLNRGVEAFFGQGTRLTVV.

This rearrangement joins TRBV19 to TRBJ1-1; D is possibly TRBD1 (6 bases). The CDR3 has 17 residues. Trimming removed 0 bases from V and 3 bases from J, with 17 bases in between. Germline-derived CDR1 and CDR2 are LNHDA and SQIVND (reference sequence). CDR3 region: CASSIDQGHYGDTEAFF. CDR3 sequence (DNA): TGTGCCAGTAGTATAGATCAGGGACATTATGGGGACACTGAAGCTTTCTTT.

V and J are TRBV11-3 and TRBJ1-1; TRBD1 aligns across 8 bases. This CDR3 has 15 residues. Germline trimming cut 5 bases from V and 1 base from J; bases unmatched to any gene: 6. Germline CDR1 SGHNT, CDR2 YENEEA. The CDR3 is CASSPRQGKNTEAFF. The DNA of the CDR3 is TGTGCCAGCAGCCCTAGACAGGGGAAGAACACTGAAGCTTTCTTT.

CDR3 loop: CASSTGYSGANVLTF. CDR3 bases: TGTGCCAGCAGCACAGGGTACTCTGGGGCCAACGTCCTGACTTTC. The chain uses TRBV28 and TRBJ2-6, with D possibly being TRBD1 (6 bases). Trimming shortened V by 6 bases and J by 0 bases, and 9 bases separated the two germline ends. The germline V gene has CDR1 MDHEN and CDR2 SYDVKM. The CDR3 is 15 amino acids.

The chain links TRBV4-1 to TRBJ2-1, with 7 bases fitting TRBD1. The junction had 6 bases not matched to a gene; V was cut back by 7 bases and J by 0 bases. The CDR3 length is 15 residues. The germline V gene has CDR1 MGHRA and CDR2 YSYEKL. The CDR3 sequence: CASTGQLSSYNEQFF. The CDR3 DNA follows: TGCGCCAGCACGGGACAGCTGAGCTCCTACAATGAGCAGTTCTTC.

The V gene is TRBV28, the J gene TRBJ2-3, with D perhaps TRBD1 (6 bases). The CDR3 sequence is 13 residues long. Between the trimmed V and J ends, which lost 8 bases and 2 bases, there was a span of 11 bases. CDR1 is MDHEN, CDR2 SYDVKM, per germline. The CDR3 loop is CASAGDFTDTQYF. The CDR3 region has the DNA TGTGCCAGCGCAGGGGATTTCACAGATACGCAGTATTTT.

The chain links TRBV5-1 to TRBJ1-2, with 9 positions matching TRBD1. Germline lookup yields CDR1 SGHRS and CDR2 YFSETQ. The CDR3 has 13 amino acids. V trimming: 7 bases; J trimming: 7 bases; junction bases outside the gene matches: 8. CDR3 nucleotide sequence: TGCGCCAGCGCATCCACAGGGGGCGGTGGCTACACCTTC. Its protein is CASASTGGGGYTF.

The chain has TRBV27 and TRBJ2-2, with 13 positions matching TRBD2. Germline V gives CDR1 MNHEY, CDR2 SMNVEV (reference sequence). The CDR3 sequence is 18 residues long. The trim removed 7 bases at V and 3 bases at J, leaving 11 bases unmatched. CDR3 sequence reads: CASTILLAGGPYTGELFF. Written as DNA, the CDR3 is TGTGCCAGCACCATTTTACTAGCGGGAGGGCCCTACACCGGGGAGCTGTTTTTT.

The chain has TRBV29-1 and TRBJ2-1; the D gene is possibly TRBD2 (6 bases). CDR3 length equals 15 residues. V gave up 4 bases and J gave up 7 bases, with 20 bases separating them. CDR1 is SQVTM and CDR2 is ANQGSEA in the germline V gene. The CDR3 nucleotides read TGCAGCGTTGTGGGTAGGGAATATGGGAGGAATGAGCAGTTCTTC. This codes for CSVVGREYGRNEQFF.

This clone was picked up a small number of times. The V and J genes are TRBV4-1 and TRBJ2-5, with D maybe TRBD1 (5 bases). Between the trimmed V and J ends, which lost 0 bases and 0 bases, there was a span of 17 bases. CDR3 length: 18 amino acids. The germline V gene encodes CDR1 MGHRA and CDR2 YSYEKL. The CDR3 DNA sequence: TGCGCCAGCAGCCAAGAATCCCCAGGGCCCGAGTACCAAGAGACCCAGTACTTC. It codes for CASSQESPGPEYQETQYF.

This sequence joins TRBV30 and TRBJ1-1; D remains ambiguous. The V gene's germline CDR1 is GTSNPN and CDR2 SVGIG (reference sequence). V lost 4 bases and J 3 bases, leaving 15 bases between the germline ends. The CDR3 totals 14 residues. CDR3 bases: TGTGCCTGGAACCGTTATGGGGAGCACACTGAAGCTTTCTTT. Translated, it gives CAWNRYGEHTEAFF.

The CDR3 here is CASSPLAGYEQYF. The CDR3 nucleotides are TGTGCCAGCTCACCACTAGCGGGCTACGAGCAGTACTTC. The genes are TRBV18 and TRBJ2-7; 7 bases are shared with TRBD2. The V segment lost 1 base and the J segment 3 bases; nucleotides outside the gene matches: 0. The CDR3 covers 13 residues. Germline-derived CDR1 and CDR2 are KGHSH and LQKENI.

The gene calls are TRBV23-1 and TRBJ1-6; D call uncertain. TRBV23-1 counts as an open reading frame of uncertain function. V lost 6 bases and J lost 4, with 16 bases in between. The CDR3 sequence is 16 residues long. CDR3 sequence: CASRLRYENYNSPLHF. CDR3 sequence (DNA): TGCGCCAGCAGATTGCGTTATGAGAATTATAATTCACCCCTCCACTTT.

This rearrangement joins TRBV6-5 to TRBJ2-1; 10 nucleotides line up with TRBD2. Trimming at V came to 5 bases and at J to 8 bases, leaving 3 bases not matched to a gene. The CDR3 has 13 residues. The germline V gene encodes CDR1 MNHEY and CDR2 SVGAGI. The CDR3 spells CASSKREGYEQFF. The CDR3 DNA reads as TGTGCCAGCAGTAAGCGGGAGGGATATGAGCAGTTCTTC.

The sample holds a few counts of this clone. In nucleotides, the CDR3 is TGTGCCAGTAGTCGGGAGGGGACCCCCAATCAGCCCCAGCATTTT. This encodes CASSREGTPNQPQHF. The gene calls are TRBV19 and TRBJ1-5; D possibly corresponds to TRBD1 (5 bases). From germline, CDR1 is LNHDA and CDR2 SQIVND (reference sequence). V was shortened by 5 bases and J by 3 bases, with 14 bases between the two germline ends. The CDR3 sequence is 15 residues long.

The V and J genes are TRBV15 and TRBJ2-7; 7 bases agree with TRBD2. The CDR3 has 15 residues. Germline CDR1 is LNHNV and CDR2 is YYDKDF (reference sequence). V gave up 5 bases and J gave up 1 base; unmatched junction bases: 8. This CDR3 reads CATSPGGGGSYEQYF. In DNA form, the CDR3 reads TGTGCCACCAGCCCCGGCGGGGGAGGGTCCTACGAGCAGTACTTC.

The gene calls are TRBV5-8 and TRBJ2-7, with 8 nucleotides matching TRBD2. CDR1 and CDR2 (germline): SGHTS, YDEGEE. The CDR3 length is 14 residues. With V trimmed by 0 bases and J by 5 bases, 4 bases remained unmatched. CDR3 region: CASSLGLAIDEQYF. Written as DNA, the CDR3 is TGTGCCAGCAGCTTGGGACTAGCGATCGACGAGCAGTACTTC.

The J gene is TRBJ1-6, the V gene TRBV24-1; 8 bases agree with TRBD1. The trim removed 3 bases at V and 7 bases at J, leaving 7 bases unmatched. The germline CDR1 and CDR2 sequences are KGHDR and SFDVKD. This CDR3 comprises 16 residues. CDR3 coding DNA: TGTGCCACCAGTGATCCAGACAGGGGTTTGAATTCACCCCTCCACTTT. It yields the protein CATSDPDRGLNSPLHF.

This rearrangement joins TRBV19 to TRBJ2-1, with a tentative D call TRBD2 (6 bases). The V and J ends lost 4 bases and 4 bases respectively, with 14 bases between them. The CDR3 loop spans 15 amino acids. Per the germline V gene, CDR1 is LNHDA and CDR2 is SQIVND (reference sequence). CDR3 amino acids: CASSKIGRLYNEQFF. The CDR3 nucleotides read TGTGCCAGTAGTAAAATCGGGAGATTATACAATGAGCAGTTCTTC. Based on the CDR3 plus reference TRBV19 and TRBJ2-1, the full variable domain is DGGITQSPKYLFRKEGQNVTLSCEQNLNHDAMYWYRQDPGQGLRLIYYSQIVNDFQKGDIAEGYSVSREKKESFPLTVTSAQKNPTAFYLCASSKIGRLYNEQFFGPGTRLTVL.

The genes are TRBV4-1 and TRBJ1-4; D is ambiguous. The CDR3 is 16 residues long. The germline gives CDR1 MGHRA, CDR2 YSYEKL. Trimming removed 1 base from V and 7 bases from J, with 16 bases in between. This CDR3 reads CASSQGVARSGEKLFF. CDR3 DNA sequence: TGCGCCAGCAGCCAAGGTGTGGCCAGGAGCGGTGAAAAACTGTTTTTT.

This clone is labeled as medium-sized. The gene calls are TRBV3-1 (or the pseudogene TRBV3-2) and TRBJ1-2, with D perhaps matching TRBD1 (6 bases). The V gene lost 2 bases and the J gene lost 7 bases, with 14 bases spanning the gap. Looked up from germline, CDR1 is LGHDT and CDR2 is YNNKEL (reference sequence). This CDR3 contains 14 residues. As DNA, the CDR3 is TGTGCCAGCAGCCAATTTCACAGGGAAGGTGGCTACACCTTC. Its protein is CASSQFHREGGYTF.

Comments on this clone: At one end the junction does not follow the germline gene, possibly because of a read error. The V gene is TRBV12-3 or TRBV12-4, the J gene TRBJ2-1; D is undetermined. The CDR3 loop spans 11 amino acids. In DNA, the CDR3 is TGTGCCAGCAGCTCCGACAATGAGCAGTTCTTC. Its translation: CASSSDNEQFF.